A selection of T cell receptor beta chains follows, all from one sample in a study of CD4 T cells in relation to SARS-CoV-2 and coronaviruses. No antigens are known for them. Some clones are missing from TCRdb's copy, which holds only in-frame ones; the method was immunoSEQ multiplex PCR. This table holds some 20,000 clones, about 77% found once. The specimen was CD4+ T cells from PBMCs, cultured in vitro. Receptors were obtained from a human donor in good health. CDR3s include the opening cysteine and the closing phenylalanine or tryptophan. Each record gives: V gene, D gene, CDR3 length, J gene, clone size, CDR3 protein, CDR3 DNA. The D gene is left open where the match is weak. Clone size is given for some rows only: seen once, a few or many times, or a class if the clone is expanded.

V gene: TRBV19; D gene: TRBD1; CDR3 length: 15; J gene: TRBJ1-2; clone size: .; CDR3 protein: CASSALSGTGYGYTF; CDR3 DNA: TGTGCCAGTAGTGCCCTTAGTGGGACAGGGTATGGCTACACCTTC
V gene: TRBV12-3/TRBV12-4; D gene: .; CDR3 length: 13; J gene: TRBJ1-1; clone size: .; CDR3 protein: CASSFWENTEAFF; CDR3 DNA: TGTGCCAGCAGTTTTTGGGAGAACACTGAAGCTTTCTTT
V gene: TRBV11-2; D gene: TRBD1; CDR3 length: 15; J gene: TRBJ1-5; clone size: once; CDR3 protein: CASSSETGWDQPQHF; CDR3 DNA: TGTGCCAGCAGCTCCGAGACAGGGTGGGACCAGCCCCAGCATTTT
V gene: TRBV11-2; D gene: TRBD2; CDR3 length: 14; J gene: TRBJ2-1; clone size: .; CDR3 protein: CASSPGTSSREQFF; CDR3 DNA: TGTGCCAGCAGCCCCGGGACTAGTTCCCGTGAGCAGTTCTTC
V gene: TRBV25-1; D gene: .; CDR3 length: 14; J gene: TRBJ1-1; clone size: .; CDR3 protein: CASSNTGRATEAFF; CDR3 DNA: TGTGCCAGCAGTAATACAGGGAGGGCGACTGAAGCTTTCTTT
V gene: TRBV6-5; D gene: .; CDR3 length: 11; J gene: TRBJ1-1; clone size: .; CDR3 protein: CASYWDVEAFF; CDR3 DNA: TGTGCCAGCTATTGGGACGTTGAAGCTTTCTTT
V gene: TRBV19; D gene: TRBD1; CDR3 length: 14; J gene: TRBJ1-2; clone size: .; CDR3 protein: CASSTPGGIYGYTF; CDR3 DNA: TGTGCCAGTAGTACACCAGGGGGAATCTATGGCTACACCTTC
V gene: TRBV7-2; D gene: TRBD2; CDR3 length: 14; J gene: TRBJ2-7; clone size: .; CDR3 protein: CASSLGAGAYEQYF; CDR3 DNA: TGTGCCAGCAGCTTAGGAGCGGGAGCCTACGAGCAGTACTTC
V gene: TRBV10-2; D gene: TRBD1; CDR3 length: 19; J gene: TRBJ1-1; clone size: .; CDR3 protein: CASSESGQGARWMNTEAFF; CDR3 DNA: TGCGCCAGCAGTGAGTCCGGACAGGGGGCCAGGTGGATGAACACTGAAGCTTTCTTT
V gene: TRBV27; D gene: TRBD1; CDR3 length: 14; J gene: TRBJ1-2; clone size: once; CDR3 protein: CASSRRAGGIGYTF; CDR3 DNA: TGTGCCAGCAGCCGCCGGGCAGGGGGAATCGGCTACACCTTC
V gene: TRBV30; D gene: TRBD1; CDR3 length: 17; J gene: TRBJ1-2; clone size: few; CDR3 protein: CAWSGDRGLRADYGYTF; CDR3 DNA: TGTGCCTGGAGCGGGGACAGGGGCCTTAGAGCAGACTATGGCTACACCTTC
V gene: TRBV2; D gene: TRBD1; CDR3 length: 14; J gene: TRBJ2-7; clone size: .; CDR3 protein: CASSDWTGDYEQYF; CDR3 DNA: TGTGCCAGCAGTGACTGGACAGGGGACTACGAGCAGTACTTC
V gene: TRBV18; D gene: TRBD1; CDR3 length: 15; J gene: TRBJ2-3; clone size: .; CDR3 protein: CASSPNRGITDTQYF; CDR3 DNA: TGTGCCAGCTCACCGAACAGGGGGATCACAGATACGCAGTATTTT
V gene: TRBV5-1; D gene: .; CDR3 length: 14; J gene: TRBJ1-2; clone size: .; CDR3 protein: CASSLEAGARGYTF; CDR3 DNA: TGCGCCAGCAGCTTGGAGGCAGGGGCTCGGGGCTACACCTTC
V gene: TRBV6-5; D gene: .; CDR3 length: 14; J gene: TRBJ1-1; clone size: .; CDR3 protein: CASSYVGLNTEAFF; CDR3 DNA: TGTGCCAGCAGTTATGTAGGGTTGAACACTGAAGCTTTCTTT
V gene: TRBV5-1; D gene: .; CDR3 length: 16; J gene: TRBJ2-6; clone size: .; CDR3 protein: CASSWGGGSGANVLTF; CDR3 DNA: TGCGCCAGCAGCTGGGGCGGCGGGTCCGGGGCCAACGTCCTGACTTTC
V gene: TRBV7-9; D gene: .; CDR3 length: 13; J gene: TRBJ1-1; clone size: medium-sized; CDR3 protein: CASSLGGSTEAFF; CDR3 DNA: TGTGCCAGCAGCTTGGGGGGATCCACTGAAGCTTTCTTT
V gene: TRBV29-1; D gene: .; CDR3 length: 11; J gene: TRBJ2-7; clone size: .; CDR3 protein: CSVAEGYEQYF; CDR3 DNA: TGCAGCGTCGCCGAGGGCTACGAGCAGTACTTC
V gene: TRBV7-9; D gene: TRBD1; CDR3 length: 15; J gene: TRBJ2-1; clone size: .; CDR3 protein: CASSLAGTGANEQFF; CDR3 DNA: TGTGCCAGCAGCTTAGCCGGGACAGGGGCCAATGAGCAGTTCTTC
V gene: TRBV5-4; D gene: TRBD2; CDR3 length: 14; J gene: TRBJ2-1; clone size: .; CDR3 protein: CASSLGLAHNEQFF; CDR3 DNA: TGTGCCAGCAGCTTGGGACTAGCTCACAATGAGCAGTTCTTC
V gene: TRBV3-1/TRBV3-2; D gene: .; CDR3 length: 11; J gene: TRBJ2-7; clone size: once; CDR3 protein: CASSQVDEQYF; CDR3 DNA: TGTGCCAGCAGCCAAGTGGACGAGCAGTACTTC